Given below is one T cell receptor beta chain in context. Its antigen is not identified. These data come from a study of radiation and T cells in renal cell carcinoma. Study observations and caveats: From baseline, blood top tumor clonotypes peaked at 2 weeks post-radiation.

Clones were read by immunoSEQ multiplex PCR, and TCRdb kept only the in-frame ones, dropping some. The repertoire includes about 74,000 clones, 89% of them detected once, and 6% sits in the top ten. Indicated time point: blood 4 weeks post-SBRT, at nephrectomy. Treatment described: 15 Gy SBRT to primary tumor, nephrectomy 4 weeks later. Nephrectomy followed 15 Gy stereotactic body radiation by 4 weeks. Serial blood draws occurred at baseline and 2 and 4 weeks post-SBRT. The tumor was a clear cell renal cell carcinoma. With V trimmed by 5 bases and J by 3 bases, 4 bases remained unmatched. Germline values: CDR1 LNHDA, CDR2 SQIVND (reference sequence). The CDR3 is 13 residues long.

The chain carries TRBV19 and TRBJ2-7, with 7 bases that match TRBD2. This material consisted of blood, taken from a patient whose treatment included radiotherapy and nephrectomy. This TCR came from a woman between 70 and 85 years old with renal cell carcinoma. CDR3 nucleotide sequence: TGTGCCAGTAGTGTACAGCGGGGCTACGAGCAGTACTTC. It yields the protein CASSVQRGYEQYF.